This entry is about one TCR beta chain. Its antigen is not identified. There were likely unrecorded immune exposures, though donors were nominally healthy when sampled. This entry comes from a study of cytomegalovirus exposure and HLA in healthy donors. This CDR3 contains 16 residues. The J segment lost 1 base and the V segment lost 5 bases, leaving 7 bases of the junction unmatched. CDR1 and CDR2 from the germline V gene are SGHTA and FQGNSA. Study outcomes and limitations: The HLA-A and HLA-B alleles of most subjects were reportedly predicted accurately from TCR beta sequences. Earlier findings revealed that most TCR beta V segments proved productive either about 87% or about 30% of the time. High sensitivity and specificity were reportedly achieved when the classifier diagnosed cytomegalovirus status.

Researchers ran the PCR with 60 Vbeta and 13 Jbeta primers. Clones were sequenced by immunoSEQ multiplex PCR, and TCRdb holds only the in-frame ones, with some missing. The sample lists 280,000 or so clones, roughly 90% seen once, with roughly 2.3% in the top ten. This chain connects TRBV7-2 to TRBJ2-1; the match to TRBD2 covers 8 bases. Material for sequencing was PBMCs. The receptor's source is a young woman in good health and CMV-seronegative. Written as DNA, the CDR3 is TGTGCCAGCAGCCCCTACGGGGGGGTTTCCTACAATGAGCAGTTCTTC. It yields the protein CASSPYGGVSYNEQFF.